This T cell receptor (beta chain) is drawn from a study of PD-L1 blockade in urothelial cancer listed by TCRdb under 2017. A note on the overall study: Every patient began therapy at some point between 2013 and 2015 and was given atezolizumab 1,200 mg intravenously every 3 weeks. About 85% of the 29 patients were males with bladder-origin urothelial cancer, and about 60% of the 29 reported a prior smoking history. An ECOG performance status of 0 or 1 was recorded for the patients, and 0 to 3 prior chemotherapy regimens had been received by the patients. Durable clinical benefit was achieved by nine patients but not by the remaining 20. In the same patients, pretreatment tumors underwent whole exome sequencing and RNA sequencing in addition to TCR sequencing. Pretreatment tumor samples and matched peripheral blood, collected serially before and after atezolizumab treatment, underwent TCR sequencing. Durable clinical benefit was defined as progression-free survival longer than 6 months, and TCR features were also tested against progression-free and overall survival. Blood samples yielded a median of around 150,000 T cells and tens of thousands of unique TCRs, with median clonality roughly 0.085. The study was an exploratory multi-omic analysis of somatic, immune and clinical correlates of response to PD-L1 blockade with atezolizumab in urothelial cancer. Blood samples were analyzed at two time points: 3 weeks after treatment start (second dose) and 6 weeks after treatment start. Under 30 patients had pretreatment blood TCR-seq, some 25 had at least one posttreatment blood collection, and some 25 had tumor TCR-seq. Findings and caveats that apply to the study as a whole: Greater expansion of tumor-associated TCR clones in peripheral blood 3 weeks after the start of treatment was observed in patients with durable benefit (n of about 21, p = 0.022). Small sample size (n of about 30) and many exploratory analyses mean the results are intended to be hypothesis-generating. A pretreatment peripheral blood TCR clonality below the median was linked to improved progression-free and overall survival.

Each PCR received spiked-in synthetic TCR analog templates so that absolute template abundance could be estimated from read counts. The immunoSEQ assay was used to amplify TCRbeta CDR3 regions from genomic DNA with bias-controlled V and J gene primers. Rearranged TCRbeta segments were sequenced at approximately 20X coverage. For the original study's pipeline: Sequencing errors were corrected by clustering, and CDR3s were annotated against IMGT so that V, D and J genes could be assigned. Only productive TCRbeta rearrangements were used in downstream analyses, excluding out-of-frame or stop-codon sequences. To compute clonality, Shannon entropy was normalized by the log of the number of unique productive sequences and then subtracted from one. Clones differing between time points or between blood and tumor were identified using Fisher's exact test with Benjamini-Hochberg correction, with an adjusted p below 0.01 applied as the threshold. Imported from immuneACCESS, the table was reduced by TCRdb to in-frame sequences with V and J called. These copies leave out some clones; in studies compared against another copy, an unresolved V gene accounts for under half, and the cause of the remainder is not known. V and J calls and clone size follow that table, whereas D and trimming were derived from the DNA. The table for this sample lists about 84,000 clones; 82% of them were counted only once. Of the sample, roughly 9.5% is held by the ten largest clones.

A remark on this clone: The clone's antigen remains unknown. No much larger clone is present one base from it, and per-base qualities are unavailable.

A cohort of 25 to 30 patients with locally advanced or metastatic urothelial carcinoma, treated at Memorial Sloan Kettering on a trial protocol, was included. Peripheral blood mononuclear cells were collected pretreatment and during treatment, with between 1 and 8 total time points obtained per patient. The Qiagen DNeasy Blood extraction kit was used to purify genomic DNA from total PBMCs and tumor samples. PBMCs were collected pretreatment and during treatment, and were isolated and stored as previously described. The sequenced sample was PBMCs, obtained around atezolizumab (anti-PD-L1) treatment. The receptor's source is a man aged 65 to 85 with urothelial cancer.

The CDR3 region: CAISKQGSNTEAFF. At the DNA level, the sequence is TGTGCCATCAGTAAACAGGGATCGAACACTGAAGCTTTCTTT. This chain is built from TRBV10-3 and TRBJ1-1, with TRBD1 tentatively as D gene (6 bases match). Counted from cysteine to phenylalanine, this CDR3 has 14 amino acids. Just the 42-base CDR3 DNA is kept, in frame starting at base 1. The trim is 5 bases for V and 1 base for J, with a gap of 11 bases between the germline ends. CDR1 and CDR2 are read off the germline V gene as ENHRY and SYGVKD.